Reported below is one TCR beta chain. The data were produced by immunoSEQ multiplex PCR, yet TCRdb's version contains in-frame clones alone and is incomplete. The sample holds some 240,000 clones; around 81% are singletons and the top ten take 6.5% to 9.5%. The germline gives CDR1 SGHTA, CDR2 FQGTGA. V trimming: 5 bases; J trimming: 5 bases; junction bases outside the gene matches: 2. This CDR3 has 13 residues. The sample belongs to a study of blood T cell repertoires in COVID-19. This sequence originates from a woman of 80 years or more with COVID-19, enrolled during active disease. Specimen: peripheral blood. V usage is TRBV7-3 and J usage is TRBJ2-5; 10 bases fit TRBD1. The chain's CDR3 is CASSRGQGETQYF. The CDR3 DNA is TGTGCCAGCAGCCGGGGACAGGGGGAGACCCAGTACTTC. Looking up the rest from reference TRBV7-3 and TRBJ2-5 gives the full variable domain: GAGVSQTPSNKVTEKGKYVELRCDPISGHTALYWYRQSLGQGPEFLIYFQGTGAADDSGLPNDRFFAVRPEGSVSTLKIQRTERGDSAVYLCASSRGQGETQYFGPGTRLLVL.